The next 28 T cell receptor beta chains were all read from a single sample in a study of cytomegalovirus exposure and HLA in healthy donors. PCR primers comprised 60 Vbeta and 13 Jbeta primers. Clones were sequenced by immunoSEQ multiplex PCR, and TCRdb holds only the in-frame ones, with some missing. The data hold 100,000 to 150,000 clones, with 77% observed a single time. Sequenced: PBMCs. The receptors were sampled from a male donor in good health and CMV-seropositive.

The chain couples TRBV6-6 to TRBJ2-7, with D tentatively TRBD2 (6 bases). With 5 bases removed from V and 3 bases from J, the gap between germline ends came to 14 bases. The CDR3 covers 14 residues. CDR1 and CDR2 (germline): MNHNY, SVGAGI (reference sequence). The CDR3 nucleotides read TGTGCCAGCAGTACCGGGACTTCTTTCTACGAGCAGTACTTC. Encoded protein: CASSTGTSFYEQYF.

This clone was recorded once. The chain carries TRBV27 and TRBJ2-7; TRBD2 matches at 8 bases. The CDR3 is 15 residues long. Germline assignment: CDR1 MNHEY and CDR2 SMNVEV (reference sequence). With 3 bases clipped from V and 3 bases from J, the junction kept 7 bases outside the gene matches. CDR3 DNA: TGTGCCAGCAGTTTGGGGGCGGGGGGCTACTACGAGCAGTACTTC. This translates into CASSLGAGGYYEQYF.

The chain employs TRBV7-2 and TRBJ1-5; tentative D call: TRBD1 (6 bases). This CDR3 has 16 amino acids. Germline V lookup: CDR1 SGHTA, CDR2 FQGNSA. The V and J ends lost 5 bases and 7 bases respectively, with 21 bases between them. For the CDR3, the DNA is TGTGCCAGCAGCCTAGAGCACAGGGAGAGAAGGCAGCCCCAGCATTTT. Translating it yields CASSLEHRERRQPQHF.

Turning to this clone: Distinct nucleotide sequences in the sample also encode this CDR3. The CDR3 coding sequence is TGTGCCAGCAGCCCAAGGACAGGGGTCGACGAGCAGTTCTTC. This gives the protein CASSPRTGVDEQFF. V and J are TRBV11-3 and TRBJ2-1, with TRBD1 identical over 9 bases. The CDR3 is 14 residues long. The V and J ends lost 5 bases and 10 bases, in that order; junction bases with no gene match: 9. CDR1 is SGHNT and CDR2 is YENEEA in the germline V gene.

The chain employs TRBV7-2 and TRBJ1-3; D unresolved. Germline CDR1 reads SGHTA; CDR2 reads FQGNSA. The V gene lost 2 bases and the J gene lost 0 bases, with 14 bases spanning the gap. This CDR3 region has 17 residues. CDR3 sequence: CASSLIAVTASGNTIYF. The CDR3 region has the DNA TGTGCCAGCAGCTTAATAGCAGTCACGGCCTCTGGAAACACCATATATTTT.

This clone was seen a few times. CDR3: CASSGVDRGTTEAFF. DNA of the CDR3: TGTGCCAGCAGTGGGGTTGACAGGGGGACCACTGAAGCTTTCTTT. The V gene is TRBV2, the J gene TRBJ1-1; TRBD1 matches 9 bases. V shed 4 bases, J shed 4 bases, and the junction held 7 bases outside the gene matches. The CDR3 has 15 amino acids. Germline V gene lookup returns CDR1 SNHLY and CDR2 FYNNEI.

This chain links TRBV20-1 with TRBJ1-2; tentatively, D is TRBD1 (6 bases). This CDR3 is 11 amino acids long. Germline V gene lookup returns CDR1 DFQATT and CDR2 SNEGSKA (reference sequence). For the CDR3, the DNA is TGCAGGATACCCACAGGGACCTTCTACACCTTC. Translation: CRIPTGTFYTF.

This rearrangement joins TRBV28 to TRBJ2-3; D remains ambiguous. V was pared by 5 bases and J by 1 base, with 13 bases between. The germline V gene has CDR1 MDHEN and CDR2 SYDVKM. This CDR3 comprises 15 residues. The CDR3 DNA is TGTGCCAGCAGTCCCCCAGGCGTCGGCACAGATACGCAGTATTTT. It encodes CASSPPGVGTDTQYF.

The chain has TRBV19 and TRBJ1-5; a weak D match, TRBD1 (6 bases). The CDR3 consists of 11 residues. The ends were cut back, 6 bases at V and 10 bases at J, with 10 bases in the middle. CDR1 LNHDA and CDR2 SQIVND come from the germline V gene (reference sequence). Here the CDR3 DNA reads TGTGCCAGTAGGAGGACAGTTCCCCAGCATTTT. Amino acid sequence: CASRRTVPQHF.

In nucleotides, the CDR3 is TGTGCCAGCAGTGAAGGGAGAATCGGCACAGATACGCAGTATTTT. Its translation is CASSEGRIGTDTQYF. This rearrangement joins TRBV6-1 to TRBJ2-3; D call uncertain. There are 15 residues in the CDR3. Germline CDR1 and CDR2: MNHNS and SASEGT. V lost 1 base and J 1 base, leaving 9 bases between the germline ends.

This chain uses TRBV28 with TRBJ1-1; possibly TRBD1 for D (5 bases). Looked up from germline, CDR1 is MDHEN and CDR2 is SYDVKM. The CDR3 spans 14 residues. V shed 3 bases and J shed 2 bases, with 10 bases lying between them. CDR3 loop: CASSLTAYNTEAFF. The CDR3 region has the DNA TGTGCCAGCAGTTTGACAGCTTATAACACTGAAGCTTTCTTT. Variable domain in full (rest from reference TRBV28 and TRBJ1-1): DVKVTQSSRYLVKRTGEKVFLECVQDMDHENMFWYRQDPGLGLRLIYFSYDVKMKEKGDIPEGYSVSREKKERFSLILESASTNQTSMYLCASSLTAYNTEAFFGQGTRLTVV.

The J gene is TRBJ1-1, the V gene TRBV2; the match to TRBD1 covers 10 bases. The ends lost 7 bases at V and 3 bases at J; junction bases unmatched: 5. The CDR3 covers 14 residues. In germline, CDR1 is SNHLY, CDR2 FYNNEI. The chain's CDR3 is CASTAGQGYTEAFF. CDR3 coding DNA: TGTGCCAGCACCGCGGGACAGGGGTACACTGAAGCTTTCTTT.

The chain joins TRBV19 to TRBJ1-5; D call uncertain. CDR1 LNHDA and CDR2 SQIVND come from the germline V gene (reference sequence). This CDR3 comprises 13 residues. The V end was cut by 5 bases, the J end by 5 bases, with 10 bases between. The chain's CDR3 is CASSVMSDQPQHF. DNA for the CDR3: TGTGCCAGTAGTGTGATGTCGGATCAGCCCCAGCATTTT. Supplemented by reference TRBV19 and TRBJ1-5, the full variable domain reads DGGITQSPKYLFRKEGQNVTLSCEQNLNHDAMYWYRQDPGQGLRLIYYSQIVNDFQKGDIAEGYSVSREKKESFPLTVTSAQKNPTAFYLCASSVMSDQPQHFGDGTRLSIL.

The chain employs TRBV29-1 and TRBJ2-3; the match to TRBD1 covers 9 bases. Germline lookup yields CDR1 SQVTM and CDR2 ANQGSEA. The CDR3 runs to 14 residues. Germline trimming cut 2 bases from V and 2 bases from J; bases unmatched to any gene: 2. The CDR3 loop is CSVERTGATDTQYF. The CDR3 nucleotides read TGCAGCGTTGAACGGACAGGGGCCACAGATACGCAGTATTTT.

The CDR3 loop is CASSPSGRYQETQYF. The CDR3 coding sequence is TGTGCCAGCAGTCCTAGCGGGAGGTACCAAGAGACCCAGTACTTC. The chain carries TRBV28 and TRBJ2-5; the match to TRBD2 covers 11 bases. Germline V lookup: CDR1 MDHEN, CDR2 SYDVKM. This CDR3 comprises 15 residues. The trim removed 5 bases at V and 0 bases at J, leaving 2 bases unmatched.

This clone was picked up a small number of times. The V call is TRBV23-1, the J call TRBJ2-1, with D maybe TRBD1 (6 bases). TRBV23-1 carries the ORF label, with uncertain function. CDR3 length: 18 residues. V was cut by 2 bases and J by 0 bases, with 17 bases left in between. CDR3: CASSQIGQPRASYNEQFF. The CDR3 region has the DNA TGCGCCAGCAGTCAAATTGGACAGCCCAGAGCCTCCTACAATGAGCAGTTCTTC.

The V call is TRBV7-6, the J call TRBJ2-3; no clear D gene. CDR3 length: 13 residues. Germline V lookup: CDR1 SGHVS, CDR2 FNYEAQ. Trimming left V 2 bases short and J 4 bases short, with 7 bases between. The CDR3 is CASSLTQADTQYF. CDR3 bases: TGTGCCAGCAGCTTAACCCAGGCAGATACGCAGTATTTT. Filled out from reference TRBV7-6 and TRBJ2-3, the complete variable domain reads GAGVSQSPRYKVTKRGQDVALRCDPISGHVSLYWYRQALGQGPEFLTYFNYEAQQDKSGLPNDRFSAERPEGSISTLTIQRTEQRDSAMYRCASSLTQADTQYFGPGTRLTVL.

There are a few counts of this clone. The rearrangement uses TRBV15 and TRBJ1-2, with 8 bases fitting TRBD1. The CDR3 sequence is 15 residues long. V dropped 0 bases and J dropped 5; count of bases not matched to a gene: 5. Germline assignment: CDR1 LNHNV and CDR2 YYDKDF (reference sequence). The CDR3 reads CATSRDGDRGYGYTF. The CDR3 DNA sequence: TGTGCCACCAGCAGAGATGGAGACAGGGGATATGGCTACACCTTC.

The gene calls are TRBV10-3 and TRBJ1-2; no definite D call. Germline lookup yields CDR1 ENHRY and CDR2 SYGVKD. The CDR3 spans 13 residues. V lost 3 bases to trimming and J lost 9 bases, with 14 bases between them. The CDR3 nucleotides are TGTGCCATCAGTGACGGGATGGTGTATAGCTACACCTTC. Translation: CAISDGMVYSYTF.

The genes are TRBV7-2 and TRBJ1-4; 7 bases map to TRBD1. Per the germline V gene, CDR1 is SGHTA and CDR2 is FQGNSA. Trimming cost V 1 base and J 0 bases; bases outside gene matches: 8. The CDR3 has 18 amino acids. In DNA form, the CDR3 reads TGTGCCAGCAGCTTAGTCGGCAGGGGGGCAGCAACTAATGAAAAACTGTTTTTT. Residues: CASSLVGRGAATNEKLFF.

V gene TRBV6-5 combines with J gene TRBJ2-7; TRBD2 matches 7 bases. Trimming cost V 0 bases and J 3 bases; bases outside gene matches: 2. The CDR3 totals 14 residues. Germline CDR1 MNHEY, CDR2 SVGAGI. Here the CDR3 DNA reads TGTGCCAGCAGTTACTCGGGAGGGGACTACGAGCAGTACTTC. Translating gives CASSYSGGDYEQYF.

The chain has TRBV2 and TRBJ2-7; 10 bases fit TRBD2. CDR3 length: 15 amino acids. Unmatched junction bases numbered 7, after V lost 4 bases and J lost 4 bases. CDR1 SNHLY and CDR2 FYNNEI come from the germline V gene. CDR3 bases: TGTGCCAGCAGTGGGGCCGGGACTAGCGTATACGAGCAGTACTTC. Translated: CASSGAGTSVYEQYF.

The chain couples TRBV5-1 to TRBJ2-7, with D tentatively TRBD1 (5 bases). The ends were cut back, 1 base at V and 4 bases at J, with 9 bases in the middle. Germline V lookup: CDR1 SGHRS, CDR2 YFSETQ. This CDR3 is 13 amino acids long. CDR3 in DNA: TGCGCCAGCAGCTTGCCAGGGTTGTACGAGCAGTACTTC. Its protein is CASSLPGLYEQYF.

CDR3 sequence reads: CAWDRQGARYEQYF. The CDR3 DNA sequence: TGTGCCTGGGACAGACAGGGGGCAAGATACGAGCAGTACTTC. V and J are TRBV30 and TRBJ2-5; 10 bases map to TRBD1. The end of the DNA aligns better with TRBJ2-7, so the J call may be wrong. Per germline, CDR1 GTSNPN and CDR2 SVGIG (reference sequence). The CDR3 is 14 amino acids.

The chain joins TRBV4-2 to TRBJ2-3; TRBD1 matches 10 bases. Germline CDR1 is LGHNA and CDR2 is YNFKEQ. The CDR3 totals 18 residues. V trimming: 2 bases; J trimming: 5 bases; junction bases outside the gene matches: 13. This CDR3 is CASSQKGFGTGAGDTQYF. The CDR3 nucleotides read TGTGCCAGCAGCCAAAAGGGGTTTGGGACAGGGGCCGGAGATACGCAGTATTTT.

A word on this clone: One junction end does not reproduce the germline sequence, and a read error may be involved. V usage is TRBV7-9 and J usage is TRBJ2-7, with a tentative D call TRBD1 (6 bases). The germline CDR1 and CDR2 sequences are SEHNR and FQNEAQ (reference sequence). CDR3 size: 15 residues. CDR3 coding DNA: TGTGCCAGCAGCTTAGGGGACAAGGCGGTCTACGAGCGGTACTTC. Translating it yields CASSLGDKAVYERYF. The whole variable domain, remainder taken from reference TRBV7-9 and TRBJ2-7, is DTGVSQNPRHKITKRGQNVTFRCDPISEHNRLYWYRQTLGQGPEFLTYFQNEAQLEKSRLLSDRFSAERPKGSFSTLEIQRTEQGDSAMYLCASSLGDKAVYERYFGPGTRLTVT.

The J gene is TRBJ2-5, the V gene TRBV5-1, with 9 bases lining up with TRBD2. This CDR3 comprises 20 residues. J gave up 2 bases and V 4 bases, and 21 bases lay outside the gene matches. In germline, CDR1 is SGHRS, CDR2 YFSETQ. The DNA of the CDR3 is TGCGCCAGCAGCACCCTCTTGGACACAGGGACTAGCCCTATTCAAGAGACCCAGTACTTC. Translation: CASSTLLDTGTSPIQETQYF.

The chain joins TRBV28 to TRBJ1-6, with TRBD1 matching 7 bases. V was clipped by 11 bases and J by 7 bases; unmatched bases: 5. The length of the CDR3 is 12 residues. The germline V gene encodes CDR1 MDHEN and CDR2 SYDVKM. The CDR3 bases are TGTGCCGTGACAGGGCAAAATTCACCCCTCCACTTT. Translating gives CAVTGQNSPLHF.